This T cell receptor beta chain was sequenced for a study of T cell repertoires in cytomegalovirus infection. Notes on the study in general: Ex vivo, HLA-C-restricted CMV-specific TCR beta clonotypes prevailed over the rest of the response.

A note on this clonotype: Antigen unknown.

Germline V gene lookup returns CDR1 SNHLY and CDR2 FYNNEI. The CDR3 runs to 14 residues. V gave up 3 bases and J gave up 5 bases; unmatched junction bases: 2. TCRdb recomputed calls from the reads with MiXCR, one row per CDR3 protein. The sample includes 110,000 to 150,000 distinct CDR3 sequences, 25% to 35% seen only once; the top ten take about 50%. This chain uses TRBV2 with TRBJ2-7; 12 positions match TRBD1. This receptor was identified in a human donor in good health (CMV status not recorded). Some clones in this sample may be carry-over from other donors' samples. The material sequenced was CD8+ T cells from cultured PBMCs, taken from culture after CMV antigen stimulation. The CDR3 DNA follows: TGTGCCAGCAGTGAGGGGACAGGGGGCCACGAGCAGTACTTC. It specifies CASSEGTGGHEQYF. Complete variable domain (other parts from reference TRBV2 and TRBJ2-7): EPEVTQTPSHQVTQMGQEVILRCVPISNHLYFYWYRQILGQKVEFLVSFYNNEISEKSEIFDDQFSVERPDGSNFTLKIRSTKLEDSAMYFCASSEGTGGHEQYFGPGTRLTVT.